This TCR beta chain was sequenced in a study of blood T cell repertoires in COVID-19. This clone was seen a single time. Original data processing: Reference gene primer amplification gave nucleated cell count estimates. The protocol was immunoSEQ multiplex PCR, while the TCRdb copy is restricted to in-frame clones and leaves out a portion. For V, J and clone size, that table is used; D and trimming come from the DNA. The table shows a few hundred thousand clones, with approximately 88% occurring only once. Trimming left V 5 bases short and J 3 bases short, with 14 bases between. The CDR3 is 15 amino acids. The V gene's germline CDR1 is SGHRS and CDR2 YFSETQ.

Sequenced input: peripheral blood. The receptor was isolated from a woman aged 40 to 55 who had recovered from COVID-19. The V gene is TRBV5-1, the J gene TRBJ2-2; D is undetermined. CDR3 amino acids: CASSYERSDTGELFF. CDR3 nucleotides: TGCGCCAGCAGTTATGAGCGCTCGGACACCGGGGAGCTGTTTTTT.